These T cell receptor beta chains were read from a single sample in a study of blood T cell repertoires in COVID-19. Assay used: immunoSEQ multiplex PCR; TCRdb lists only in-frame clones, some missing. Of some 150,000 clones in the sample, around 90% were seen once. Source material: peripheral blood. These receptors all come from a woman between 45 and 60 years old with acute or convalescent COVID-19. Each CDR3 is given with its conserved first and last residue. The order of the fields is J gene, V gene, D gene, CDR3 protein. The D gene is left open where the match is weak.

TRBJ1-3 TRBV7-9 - CASSLVQGTSGNTIYF
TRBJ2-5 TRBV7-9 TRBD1 CASSWTGGGETQYF
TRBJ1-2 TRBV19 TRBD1 CASSRGQARGYTF
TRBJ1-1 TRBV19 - CASSFPRWNTEAFF
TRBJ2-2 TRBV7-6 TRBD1 CASSLGGQAPGELFF
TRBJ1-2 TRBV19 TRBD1 CASSENLDREGYTF
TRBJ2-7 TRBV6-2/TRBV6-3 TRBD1 CASSYGQGNHEQYF
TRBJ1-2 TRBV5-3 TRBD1 CARSSQGKHFTSNYGYTF
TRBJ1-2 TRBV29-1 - CSVEEAGGRNYGYTF
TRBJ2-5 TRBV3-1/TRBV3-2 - CASSTQRVGEGGTQYF
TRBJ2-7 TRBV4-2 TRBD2 CASSQIGVSGRSLHEQYF
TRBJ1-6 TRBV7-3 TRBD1 CASSLGQAGSPLHF
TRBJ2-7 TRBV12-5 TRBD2 CASGRTSAVNEQYF
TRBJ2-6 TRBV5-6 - CASSLGASGANVLTF
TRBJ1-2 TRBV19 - CASSIDPRGLDYGYTF
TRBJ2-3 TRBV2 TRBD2 CASGYSGGRDTQYF
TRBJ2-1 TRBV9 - CASSAGNALKNEQFF
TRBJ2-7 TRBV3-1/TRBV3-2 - CASSPEEALYEQYF
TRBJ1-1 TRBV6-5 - CASSPRQAPNTEAFF
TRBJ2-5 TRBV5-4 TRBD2 CASSLAVAGGETQYF
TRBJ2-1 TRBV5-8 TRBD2 CASSILRQHLAGVSNEQFF
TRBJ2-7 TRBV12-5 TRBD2 CASGGLAGAPYEQYF
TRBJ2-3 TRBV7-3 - CASSPGIPPDTQYF
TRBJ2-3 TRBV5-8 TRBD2 CASSDLAGPDTQYF
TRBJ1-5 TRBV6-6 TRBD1 CASSSTRTGSNQPQHF
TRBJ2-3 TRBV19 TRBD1 CASSGTGDTDTQYF
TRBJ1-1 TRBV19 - CASSIPGEGEAFF
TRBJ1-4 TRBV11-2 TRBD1 CASSRGTGIGEKLFF
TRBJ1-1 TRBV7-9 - CASSYDRNTEAFF
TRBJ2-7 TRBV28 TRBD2 CASRRTSGGLAYEQYF
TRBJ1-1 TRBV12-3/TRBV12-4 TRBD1 CASRTVRGAEAFF
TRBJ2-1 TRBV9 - CASSAPSAPYNEQFF
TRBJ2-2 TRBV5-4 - CASSLVWAPSNTGELFF
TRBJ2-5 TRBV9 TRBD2 CASSSQQAGQETQYF
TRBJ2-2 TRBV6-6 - CASSYSRGGELFF
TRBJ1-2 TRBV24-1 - CATSDPSRGGGSYTF
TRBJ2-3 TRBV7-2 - CASSLAWGNPSTDTQYF